This TCR beta chain was profiled in a study of CD8 T cells in ankylosing spondylitis. Looked up from germline, CDR1 is MNHNY and CDR2 is SVGAGI (reference sequence). The CDR3 is made up of 12 amino acids. V lost 7 bases, J lost 5 bases, and 11 bases lay in between. Whole-study results and caveats: Within peripheral blood, clones linked to disease were CD8+ and relatively rare. Within ankylosing spondylitis blood, a TCR beta motif made up of under 10 highly homologous variants appeared to be characteristic.

TCR beta libraries were made by quantitative 5'-RACE with molecular barcodes. TCRdb ran MiXCR on the 5' RACE reads and lists one entry per CDR3 protein. The sample has 700,000 to 850,000 distinct CDR3 sequences, approximately 12% seen once; the top ten hold less than 0.65%. There are a few counts of this clonotype. What it binds is not known. This chain links TRBV6-6 with TRBJ2-5, with D hard to call. The sample consisted of blood, either unsorted or a sorted T cell fraction (not recorded which). The receptor's source is a male donor with ankylosing spondylitis. CDR3 nucleotide sequence: TGTGCCAGCACTCCTCGGGTTGAGACCCAGTACTTC. Amino acid sequence: CASTPRVETQYF.